These T cell receptor beta chains were read from a single sample in a study of memory B cells and T cells in multiple sclerosis. Libraries were prepared by immunoSEQ multiplex PCR; TCRdb keeps only in-frame clonotypes and omits some of them. The table shows some 14,000 clones, with roughly three quarters occurring only once. The sequencing sample was made of memory (CD45RO+) CD4+ T cells from blood. These receptors came from a human donor with multiple sclerosis. Both conserved end residues are part of each CDR3. The D gene is left open where the match is weak. Part of the rows lack a size; the others show once, few, many or a class for expanded clones.

J,size,D,V,DNA,CDR3
TRBJ2-3,few,TRBD2,TRBV5-6,TGTGCCAGCAGCTTGTTGCCTAGCGGGGGGACAGATACGCAGTATTTT,CASSLLPSGGTDTQYF
TRBJ2-3,.,TRBD2,TRBV7-2,TGTGCCAGCAGAGGAAGCGGGGGGTTCACAGATACGCAGTATTTT,CASRGSGGFTDTQYF
TRBJ2-3,.,TRBD2,TRBV5-4,TGTGCCAGCACGATCCTGGGGGGGGATACGCAGTATTTT,CASTILGGDTQYF
TRBJ1-2,.,.,TRBV6-1,TGTGCCAGCAGTGAAGCGCAGAACGCTTATGGCTACACCTTC,CASSEAQNAYGYTF
TRBJ1-5,.,TRBD1,TRBV5-1,TGCGCCAGCAGCCCCGAGACAGGGTATAGCAATCAGCCCCAGCATTTT,CASSPETGYSNQPQHF
TRBJ1-6,.,.,TRBV5-1,TGCGCCAGCAGCTTAACAGGGCCTAATTCACCCCTCCACTTT,CASSLTGPNSPLHF
TRBJ2-4,.,.,TRBV15,TGTGCCACCAGCAGAGATAGTTCCCAGGGAGGTGGCATTCAGTACTTC,CATSRDSSQGGGIQYF
TRBJ2-1,.,TRBD2,TRBV19,TGTGCCAGTAGTATAGGAGGGACAAAGCGGGGGGGCAAATATGAGCAGTTCTTC,CASSIGGTKRGGKYEQFF
TRBJ1-1,.,.,TRBV28,TGTGCCAGCAGTTTACCTACAGGGAACACTGAAGCTTTCTTT,CASSLPTGNTEAFF
TRBJ2-1,few,.,TRBV12-5,TGTGCTAGTGGTTTGACAGAAAGCCCCTACAATGAGCAGTTCTTC,CASGLTESPYNEQFF
TRBJ1-2,.,.,TRBV11-2,TGTGCCAGCAGCCTGACGACAGGCTCTGGCTACACCTTC,CASSLTTGSGYTF
TRBJ2-7,.,.,TRBV10-1,TGCGCCAGCAGTCGGAGCGGAACCTACGAGCAGTACTTC,CASSRSGTYEQYF
TRBJ2-1,.,.,TRBV18,TGTGCCAGCTCACGCCCTACCCCCGGGAATGAGCAGTTCTTC,CASSRPTPGNEQFF
TRBJ1-2,.,.,TRBV18,TGTGCCAGCTCAGACAAAGCTAACTATGGCTACACCTTC,CASSDKANYGYTF
TRBJ2-7,.,.,TRBV6-1,TGTGCCAGCAGTGATGCCCGGGGTCGGGGCTCCTACGAGCAGTACTTC,CASSDARGRGSYEQYF
TRBJ1-5,.,.,TRBV9,TGTGCCAGCAGCGTAGGTCCAGGGGCCAATCAGCCCCAGCATTTT,CASSVGPGANQPQHF
TRBJ1-5,.,TRBD1,TRBV6-1,TGTGCCAGCAGTGACTGGACAGGACGGAATCAGCCCCAGCATTTT,CASSDWTGRNQPQHF
TRBJ2-5,once,.,TRBV20-1,TGCAGCGGGGAGTCTCAAGAGACCCAGTACTTC,CSGESQETQYF
TRBJ2-3,.,.,TRBV9,TGTGCCAGCAGCCCACAAGATACGCAGTATTTT,CASSPQDTQYF
TRBJ2-5,.,TRBD2,TRBV5-1,TGCGCCAGCAGCTACGGACTAGTTCATGAGACCCAGTACTTC,CASSYGLVHETQYF
TRBJ1-5,.,.,TRBV7-8,TGTGCCAGCAGCTTAGGTCGGACAGTTTTTAGCAATCAGCCCCAGCATTTT,CASSLGRTVFSNQPQHF
TRBJ1-2,.,.,TRBV5-4,TGTGCCAGCAGCATCCAACGTCTCGACAGGAACTATGGCTACACCTTC,CASSIQRLDRNYGYTF
TRBJ1-2,.,TRBD1,TRBV29-1,TGCAGCGTTGGGGGACAGAGCTATGGCTACACCTTC,CSVGGQSYGYTF
TRBJ2-2,.,TRBD2,TRBV7-8,TGTGCCAGCAGCTTAGTCGTACTAGCGGGAGGTACCGGGGAGCTGTTTTTT,CASSLVVLAGGTGELFF
TRBJ1-5,once,.,TRBV5-1,TGCGCCAGCAGCTTAGCAGGGAAAGCGGGTCAGCCCCAGCATTTT,CASSLAGKAGQPQHF
TRBJ1-2,.,TRBD1,TRBV6-1,TGTGCCAGCAGCTACCGGGACAGTAGTACTTATGGCTACACCTTC,CASSYRDSSTYGYTF
TRBJ1-2,.,.,TRBV6-6,TGTGCCAGCAGTCCGACAGGCAACTATGGCTACACCTTC,CASSPTGNYGYTF
TRBJ2-3,.,TRBD2,TRBV9,TGTGCCAGCAGCGTAGTGGGTAGCGGGAGCGGCACAGATACGCAGTATTTT,CASSVVGSGSGTDTQYF
TRBJ2-7,.,TRBD2,TRBV4-1,TGCGCCAGCAGCCCAGGACTAGCGGGAGTCGAGCAGTACTTC,CASSPGLAGVEQYF
TRBJ2-7,.,.,TRBV6-5,TGTGCCAGCCGCCAGGGATCCTACGAGCAGTACTTC,CASRQGSYEQYF
TRBJ2-1,.,.,TRBV7-7,TGTGCCAGCAGCCTAAGCTCGAGCTCCTACAATGAGCAGTTCTTC,CASSLSSSSYNEQFF
TRBJ2-2,.,TRBD1,TRBV2,TGTGCCAGCAGGACAGGGGCGCTTACGAACACCGGGGAGCTGTTTTTT,CASRTGALTNTGELFF
TRBJ2-1,.,TRBD1,TRBV28,TGTGCCAGCAGCCTCGGAGGTCCAGGGGGCTGGCATGAGCAGTTCTTC,CASSLGGPGGWHEQFF
TRBJ1-5,.,.,TRBV5-5,TGTGCCAGCAGTTATTCGGACAGCCTTTATAGCAATCAGCCCCAGCATTTT,CASSYSDSLYSNQPQHF
TRBJ1-5,.,.,TRBV9,TGTGCCAGCAGCGCGGACAGCGATCAGCCCCAGCATTTT,CASSADSDQPQHF
TRBJ2-7,.,.,TRBV21-1,TGTGCCAGCACCTCCAGGTCGGTTTTCGAGCAGTACTTC,CASTSRSVFEQYF
TRBJ1-1,.,TRBD1,TRBV29-1,TGCAGCGCCCGGACAGGGCCTGAAGCTTTCTTT,CSARTGPEAFF
TRBJ2-1,.,TRBD2,TRBV29-1,TGCAGCGCTAAAGCGGGAGGGCGTAGTAATGAGCAGTTCTTC,CSAKAGGRSNEQFF
TRBJ2-2,few,TRBD2,TRBV9,TGTGCCAGCAGCCGAGATCTAGCGGGGGGCAGGACCGGGGAGCTGTTTTTT,CASSRDLAGGRTGELFF
TRBJ2-1,few,TRBD2,TRBV28,TGTGCCAGCAGTTCCCTCCGACTAGCGGGGATGGGGCATGAGCAGTTCTTC,CASSSLRLAGMGHEQFF
TRBJ2-1,.,.,TRBV11-3,TGTGCCAGCAGCTTAGACAGGGGGCAGTTCTTC,CASSLDRGQFF
TRBJ2-4,.,.,TRBV30,TGTGCCTGGAGTGTACGCAGCGGTTCTTGGGCTCAGTACTTC,CAWSVRSGSWAQYF
TRBJ2-3,.,TRBD2,TRBV9,TGTGCCAGCAGCGTGGGACTAGCGGGGGACACAGATACGCAGTATTTT,CASSVGLAGDTDTQYF
TRBJ1-2,medium-sized,.,TRBV10-3,TGTGCCATCAGTGCAGCGGGAAAGGCCTATGGCTACACCTTC,CAISAAGKAYGYTF
TRBJ1-2,.,.,TRBV6-5,TGTGCCAGCAGCTCCATCGAGGGCGGCCACTATGGCTACACCTTC,CASSSIEGGHYGYTF
TRBJ1-1,few,.,TRBV4-1,TGCGCCAGCAGCCCCCCATTGTTGAGCACTGAAGCTTTCTTT,CASSPPLLSTEAFF
TRBJ2-7,few,.,TRBV27,TGTGCCAGCAGGGGCCTGAACTACGAGCAGTACTTC,CASRGLNYEQYF
TRBJ1-3,few,TRBD1,TRBV6-5,TGTGCCAGCCAAGGACCAGGACAGGGCGACACCATATATTTT,CASQGPGQGDTIYF
TRBJ1-1,few,.,TRBV14,TGTGCCAGCAGCCAAGATAAGGTCAGGGGCACTGAAGCTTTCTTT,CASSQDKVRGTEAFF
TRBJ2-7,.,TRBD2,TRBV6-7,TGTGCCAGCAGCCTAGTTCCTAGCGGGAGGTACGAGCAGTACTTC,CASSLVPSGRYEQYF
TRBJ2-7,.,.,TRBV7-3,TGTGCCAGCAGCACAAGACTAGGGCACGAGCAGTACTTC,CASSTRLGHEQYF
TRBJ1-2,few,.,TRBV7-2,TGTGCCAGCAGCTTAGATAACAGAGCTAACTATGGCTACACCTTC,CASSLDNRANYGYTF
TRBJ1-5,.,.,TRBV10-2,TGCGCCAGCAGTGAGTCGTCGGTAGATCAGCCCCAGCATTTT,CASSESSVDQPQHF
TRBJ1-1,.,.,TRBV10-3,TGTGCCATCAGTGTCCAAGGAGGAAGCACTGAAGCTTTCTTT,CAISVQGGSTEAFF
TRBJ1-1,.,TRBD1,TRBV28,TGTGCCAGCAGTTTATTTGAAGGGGGCCACACTGAAGCTTTCTTT,CASSLFEGGHTEAFF